The TCR beta chain described here comes from a study of cytomegalovirus exposure and HLA in healthy donors. In the study overall: The early release's HLA-typed donors yielded tens of millions of unique TCRs. Of roughly 400 genotyped donors, 81% grouped in the Caucasian-associated ancestry cluster. Notes on the study in general: Using a false discovery rate of 0.05, a later analysis showed that roughly 16,000 TCR beta sequences were associated with HLA alleles.

Use of 60 Vbeta and 13 Jbeta primers characterized the PCR. Only in-frame clones appear in the TCRdb table, and some are missing; sequencing was by immunoSEQ multiplex PCR. The sample carries roughly 190,000 clones, 60% to 85% recorded once. This clone was seen once. Its antigen is still unknown. CDR3 length: 15 amino acids. Germline values: CDR1 LNHDA, CDR2 SQIVND (reference sequence). Between the trimmed V and J ends, which lost 9 bases and 4 bases, there was a span of 21 bases. Material for sequencing was PBMCs. The chain links TRBV19 to TRBJ1-1; tentative D call: TRBD1 (6 bases). The clonotype was recovered from a woman younger than 35 in good health and CMV-seronegative. The CDR3 DNA follows: TGTGCCAGCAGCCCATCACAGGCCAGGGGCACTGAAGCTTTCTTT. As protein: CASSPSQARGTEAFF.